The 27 T cell receptor beta chains reported below all come from one sample, sequenced in a study of OX40 agonist ivuxolimab in advanced cancers. TCRdb's copy holds only in-frame clones and misses some; the assay was immunoSEQ multiplex PCR. Of about 90,000 clones in the sample, about 90% were seen once. The sequenced sample was CD4+ or CD8+ T cells sorted from blood, obtained in a trial of the OX40 agonist ivuxolimab. The receptors were gathered from an adult with an advanced solid tumor such as melanoma, head and neck, liver or kidney cancer.

The CDR3 region is CASSQASGLAGEQFF. For the CDR3, the DNA is TGTGCCAGCAGCCAAGCATCCGGCTTGGCGGGAGAGCAGTTCTTC. The rearrangement uses TRBV14 and TRBJ2-1; D might be TRBD2 (6 bases). The CDR3 covers 15 residues. V lost 1 base and J lost 10, with 17 bases in between. Germline values: CDR1 SGHDN, CDR2 FVKESK.

The chain joins TRBV7-9 to TRBJ1-6; D is uncertain. With 7 bases removed from V and 7 bases from J, the gap between germline ends came to 11 bases. Germline-derived CDR1 and CDR2 are SEHNR and FQNEAQ (reference sequence). This CDR3 comprises 13 residues. The CDR3 reads CASTREFNSPLHF. The CDR3 bases are TGTGCCAGCACCCGGGAATTCAATTCACCCCTCCACTTT.

The V and J genes are TRBV5-1 and TRBJ1-1; no reliable D call. Between the trimmed V and J ends, which lost 0 bases and 4 bases, there was a span of 7 bases. Germline CDR1 reads SGHRS; CDR2 reads YFSETQ. The CDR3 contains 13 residues. CDR3 in amino acids: CASSLGRGTEAFF. CDR3 nucleotides: TGCGCCAGCAGCTTGGGACGTGGCACTGAAGCTTTCTTT.

The V gene is TRBV2, the J gene TRBJ1-2; 7 bases agree with TRBD1. Trimming removed 9 bases from V and 7 bases from J; junction bases left unmatched: 26. The CDR3 is 18 residues long. Germline CDR1 reads SNHLY; CDR2 reads FYNNEI. The CDR3 DNA reads as TGTGCCAGTCCGACTCCGACGAGCCCCAGGGGGGCGGCGGGTGGCTACACCTTC. This gives the protein CASPTPTSPRGAAGGYTF.

The chain couples TRBV5-1 to TRBJ1-2; 11 nucleotides line up with TRBD1. V gave up 4 bases and J gave up 5 bases; unmatched junction bases: 7. Germline V gene data show CDR1 as SGHRS and CDR2 as YFSETQ. This CDR3 contains 15 residues. The CDR3 loop reads CASSTGQGAGYGYTF. CDR3 bases: TGCGCCAGCAGCACAGGACAGGGGGCGGGATATGGCTACACCTTC.

The chain carries TRBV5-4 and TRBJ1-1; D uncertain. Between the trimmed V and J ends, which lost 4 bases and 6 bases, there was a span of 10 bases. CDR3 length: 12 amino acids. The germline V gene has CDR1 SGHNT and CDR2 YYREEE (reference sequence). The DNA for the CDR3 is TGTGCCAGCAGCCTAGGCGGGCCTGAAGCTTTCTTT. Amino acids: CASSLGGPEAFF.

CDR3 DNA sequence: TGTGCCAGCAGCAGCCTTGGGACTAGCGGATCCACAGATACGCAGTATTTT. It codes for CASSSLGTSGSTDTQYF. The chain uses TRBV2 and TRBJ2-3; 11 bases agree with TRBD2. Germline values: CDR1 SNHLY, CDR2 FYNNEI. The CDR3 length is 17 residues. The V gene end was trimmed by 6 bases and the J gene end by 2 bases; junction bases not matched to a gene: 10.

This chain joins TRBV5-1 and TRBJ2-1; no definite D call. The germline V and J ends were trimmed by 0 bases and 4 bases, with 5 bases remaining between them. Germline lookup yields CDR1 SGHRS and CDR2 YFSETQ. This CDR3 contains 13 residues. CDR3: CASSLGLYNEQFF. CDR3 DNA: TGCGCCAGCAGCTTGGGGCTTTACAATGAGCAGTTCTTC. Drawing the rest from reference TRBV5-1 and TRBJ2-1, the complete variable domain is KAGVTQTPRYLIKTRGQQVTLSCSPISGHRSVSWYQQTPGQGLQFLFEYFSETQRNKGNFPGRFSGRQFSNSRSEMNVSTLELGDSALYLCASSLGLYNEQFFGPGTRLTVL.

The gene calls are TRBV15 and TRBJ1-1; 9 bases map to TRBD1. This CDR3 region has 15 residues. Germline assignment: CDR1 LNHNV and CDR2 YYDKDF (reference sequence). V lost 7 bases and J lost 0; bases outside the gene matches: 6. The DNA for the CDR3 is TGTGCCACCAAGCGGGACAGGGTCATGAACACTGAAGCTTTCTTT. It codes for CATKRDRVMNTEAFF.

This clone occurred once. This rearrangement joins TRBV18 to TRBJ2-2; the D is unclear. The V end lost 4 bases, the J end lost 6 bases, and 6 bases lay between the germline ends. Germline values: CDR1 KGHSH, CDR2 LQKENI. The CDR3 is made up of 12 amino acids. CDR3 protein: CASSQIPGELFF. Written as DNA, the CDR3 is TGTGCCAGCTCACAGATCCCCGGGGAGCTGTTTTTT.

The chain has TRBV15 and TRBJ2-7; possible D gene TRBD2, 5 bases. Trimming stripped 3 bases from V and 5 bases from J, with 20 bases between. The germline gives CDR1 LNHNV, CDR2 YYDKDF (reference sequence). This CDR3 is built from 16 residues. This chain's CDR3 is CATSSPVGLTLHEQYF. DNA for the CDR3: TGTGCCACCAGCAGCCCCGTCGGACTGACCCTCCACGAGCAGTACTTC. The entire variable domain, with the rest obtained from reference TRBV15 and TRBJ2-7, is as follows: DAMVIQNPRYQVTQFGKPVTLSCSQTLNHNVMYWYQQKSSQAPKLLFHYYDKDFNNEADTPDNFQSRRPNTSFCFLDIRSPGLGDTAMYLCATSSPVGLTLHEQYFGPGTRLTVT.

The chain links TRBV7-8 to TRBJ2-7; D remains ambiguous. The CDR3 loop spans 14 amino acids. The V end was cut by 0 bases, the J end by 2 bases, with 8 bases between. Germline values: CDR1 SGHVS, CDR2 FQNEAQ. Here the CDR3 DNA reads TGTGCCAGCAGCTTAGCGGGTCGAACCTACGAGCAGTACTTC. Translating gives CASSLAGRTYEQYF. Drawing the rest from reference TRBV7-8 and TRBJ2-7, the complete variable domain is GAGVSQSPRYKVAKRGQDVALRCDPISGHVSLFWYQQALGQGPEFLTYFQNEAQLDKSGLPSDRFFAERPEGSVSTLKIQRTQQEDSAVYLCASSLAGRTYEQYFGPGTRLTVT.

The chain has TRBV28 and TRBJ1-5, with D possibly matching TRBD1 (6 bases). Germline values: CDR1 MDHEN, CDR2 SYDVKM. Trimming pared 7 bases from V and 2 bases from J, leaving 18 bases between. The CDR3 sequence is 16 residues long. The CDR3: CASTQGGAWGNQPQHF. CDR3 in DNA: TGTGCCAGCACCCAAGGGGGGGCGTGGGGCAATCAGCCCCAGCATTTT.

This clone was detected a few times. The chain couples TRBV5-1 to TRBJ2-3, with TRBD1 matching 8 bases. Germline CDR1 reads SGHRS; CDR2 reads YFSETQ. J lost 5 bases, V lost 0 bases, and 17 bases had no gene match. The CDR3 consists of 19 residues. CDR3 sequence reads: CASSLAGTGQRGHEDTQYF. CDR3 nucleotides: TGCGCCAGCAGCTTGGCCGGGACAGGTCAGAGGGGGCATGAAGATACGCAGTATTTT.

This rearrangement joins TRBV15 to TRBJ2-1; TRBD1 aligns across 9 bases. Germline V lookup: CDR1 LNHNV, CDR2 YYDKDF (reference sequence). CDR3 length: 14 amino acids. The V segment lost 5 bases and the J segment 6 bases; nucleotides outside the gene matches: 5. CDR3 coding DNA: TGTGCCACCAGCGGCCGGGACAGGGTCAATGAGCAGTTCTTC. Protein: CATSGRDRVNEQFF.

This chain connects TRBV19 to TRBJ2-2, with D tentatively TRBD1 or TRBD2 (5 bases each). V gave up 5 bases and J gave up 1 base, with 14 bases separating them. The CDR3 is 16 amino acids. The V gene's germline CDR1 is LNHDA and CDR2 SQIVND (reference sequence). The CDR3 coding sequence is TGTGCCAGTAGTCATCGCGATGGGGGGAACACCGGGGAGCTGTTTTTT. Protein sequence: CASSHRDGGNTGELFF.

The chain recombines TRBV9 with TRBJ2-5; perhaps D is TRBD1 or TRBD2 (6 bases each). Trimming stripped 0 bases from V and 5 bases from J, with 11 bases between. This CDR3 comprises 14 residues. Looked up from germline, CDR1 is SGDLS and CDR2 is YYNGEE. CDR3 residues: CASSVAGEEETQYF. CDR3 bases: TGTGCCAGCAGCGTAGCAGGGGAGGAGGAGACCCAGTACTTC.

This clone was counted a single time. This chain uses TRBV30 with TRBJ2-7; D call uncertain. Trimming cost V 1 base and J 7 bases, with 5 bases left between them. The CDR3 length is 10 residues. Germline assignment: CDR1 GTSNPN and CDR2 SVGIG (reference sequence). In DNA form, the CDR3 reads TGTGCCTGGAGTGACGGTGAGCAGTACTTC. Translating it yields CAWSDGEQYF.

This clone was observed a single time. CDR3 in amino acids: CASRGGSYEQYF. DNA for the CDR3: TGTGCCAGCAGAGGCGGCTCCTACGAGCAGTACTTC. V and J are TRBV6-1 and TRBJ2-7, with unresolved D. The CDR3 sequence is 12 residues long. CDR1 and CDR2 from the germline V gene are MNHNS and SASEGT. V was shortened by 6 bases and J by 0 bases, with 6 bases between the two germline ends.

The chain couples TRBV11-2 to TRBJ2-7, with 11 bases aligning to TRBD1. With 8 bases clipped from V and 2 bases from J, the junction kept 14 bases outside the gene matches. Germline V gene sequence: CDR1 SGHAT, CDR2 FQNNGV. CDR3 size: 17 residues. The CDR3 is CASVFGTGGSQTYEQYF. The CDR3 DNA sequence: TGTGCCAGCGTCTTTGGGACAGGGGGTTCCCAAACCTACGAGCAGTACTTC.

The gene calls are TRBV5-4 and TRBJ1-1; no definite D call. CDR1 and CDR2 from the germline V gene are SGHNT and YYREEE (reference sequence). V was cut by 0 bases and J by 6 bases, with 6 bases left in between. This CDR3 comprises 12 residues. The CDR3 region is CASSLDASEAFF. CDR3 bases: TGTGCCAGCAGCTTGGATGCGTCTGAAGCTTTCTTT. Variable domain in full (rest from reference TRBV5-4 and TRBJ1-1): ETGVTQSPTHLIKTRGQQVTLRCSSQSGHNTVSWYQQALGQGPQFIFQYYREEENGRGNFPPRFSGLQFPNYSSELNVNALELDDSALYLCASSLDASEAFFGQGTRLTVV.

V gene TRBV5-1 combines with J gene TRBJ2-7; D remains ambiguous. The V end lost 2 bases, the J end lost 1 base, and 7 bases lay between the germline ends. Per the germline V gene, CDR1 is SGHRS and CDR2 is YFSETQ. This CDR3 has 13 residues. The CDR3 loop reads CASSFHPSYEQYF. The CDR3 DNA sequence: TGCGCCAGCAGCTTTCACCCGTCCTACGAGCAGTACTTC.

The chain has TRBV10-3 and TRBJ1-4; TRBD1 agrees at 7 bases. Looked up from germline, CDR1 is ENHRY and CDR2 is SYGVKD. Unmatched junction bases numbered 5, after V lost 7 bases and J lost 0 bases. CDR3 length: 15 residues. CDR3 DNA sequence: TGTGCCATCAAGCGGGACAGTTCAACTAATGAAAAACTGTTTTTT. This encodes CAIKRDSSTNEKLFF.

This chain links TRBV27 with TRBJ1-3, with D unclear. The CDR3 totals 14 residues. CDR1 is MNHEY, CDR2 SMNVEV, per germline (reference sequence). V shed 11 bases and J shed 0 bases, with 14 bases lying between them. CDR3 DNA sequence: TGTGCCTCCCGAGGGATGTTCTCTGGAAACACCATATATTTT. It is translated as CASRGMFSGNTIYF.

For this clone: Other DNA sequences in this specimen translate into the identical CDR3. The chain recombines TRBV27 with TRBJ2-5; TRBD2 matches 8 bases. The CDR3 totals 14 residues. V trimming: 2 bases; J trimming: 1 base; junction bases outside the gene matches: 0. Germline lookup yields CDR1 MNHEY and CDR2 SMNVEV (reference sequence). CDR3 nucleotide sequence: TGTGCCAGCAGTTTACTAGCGGGCCAAGAGACCCAGTACTTC. Translated: CASSLLAGQETQYF.

The chain recombines TRBV4-2 with TRBJ2-7; D is possibly TRBD2 (7 bases). CDR1 is LGHNA and CDR2 is YNFKEQ in the germline V gene. This CDR3 spans 14 amino acids. V dropped 0 bases and J dropped 6 bases, with 12 bases sitting between them. This chain's CDR3 is CASSQEWGGLEQYF. CDR3 DNA sequence: TGTGCCAGCAGCCAAGAGTGGGGGGGGCTCGAGCAGTACTTC.

J is TRBJ2-7 and V is TRBV19; 12 nucleotides align to TRBD1. The CDR3 extends over 15 amino acids. Looked up from germline, CDR1 is LNHDA and CDR2 is SQIVND (reference sequence). V lost 5 bases, J lost 2 bases, and 4 bases stayed unmatched. The CDR3 reads CASSPGTGGAYEQYF. The CDR3 nucleotides are TGTGCCAGTAGTCCCGGGACAGGGGGCGCCTACGAGCAGTACTTC.